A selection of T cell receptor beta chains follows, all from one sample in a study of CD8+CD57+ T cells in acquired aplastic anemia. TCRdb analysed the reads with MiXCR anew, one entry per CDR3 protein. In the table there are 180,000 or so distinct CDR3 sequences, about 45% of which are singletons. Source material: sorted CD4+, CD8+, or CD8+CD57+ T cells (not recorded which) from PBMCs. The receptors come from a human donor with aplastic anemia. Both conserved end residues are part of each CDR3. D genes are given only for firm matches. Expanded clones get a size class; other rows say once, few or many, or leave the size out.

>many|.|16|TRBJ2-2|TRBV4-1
CASSQDMAVLTGELFF
TGCGCCAGCAGCCAAGATATGGCAGTCCTCACCGGGGAGCTGTTTTTT
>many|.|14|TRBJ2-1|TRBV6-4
CASSAQGPANEQFF
TGTGCCAGCAGTGCACAGGGACCGGCAAATGAGCAGTTCTTC
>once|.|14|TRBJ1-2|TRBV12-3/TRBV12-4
CASSLESANYGYTF
TGTGCCAGCAGTTTAGAGAGTGCTAACTATGGCTACACCTTC
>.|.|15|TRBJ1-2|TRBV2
CASTRNEGRDYGYTF
TGTGCCAGCACCCGGAACGAGGGGCGGGACTATGGCTACACCTTC
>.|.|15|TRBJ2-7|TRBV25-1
CASSSSGDPPGEQYF
TGTGCCAGCAGTTCCAGTGGGGACCCGCCGGGCGAGCAGTACTTC
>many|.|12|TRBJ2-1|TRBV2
CASSEEGIEQFF
TGTGCCAGCAGTGAAGAAGGAATTGAGCAGTTCTTC
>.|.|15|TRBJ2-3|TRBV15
CAISRGTPGTDTQYF
TGTGCCATCAGCAGGGGCACACCCGGCACAGATACGCAGTATTTT
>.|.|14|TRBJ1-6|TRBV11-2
CASSDGRENSPLHF
TGTGCCAGCAGTGATGGACGCGAAAATTCACCCCTCCACTTT
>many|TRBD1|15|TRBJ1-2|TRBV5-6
CASIKQGSGYYGYTF
TGTGCCAGCATTAAACAGGGGTCGGGATATTATGGCTACACCTTC
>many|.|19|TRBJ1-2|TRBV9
CASSVAWPGDQNRNYGYTF
TGTGCCAGCAGCGTAGCCTGGCCAGGGGATCAAAACCGGAACTATGGCTACACCTTC
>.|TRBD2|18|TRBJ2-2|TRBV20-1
CSARTPGTSGLNTGKLFF
TGCAGTGCTAGGACCCCCGGGACTAGCGGCTTAAACACCGGGAAGCTGTTTTTT
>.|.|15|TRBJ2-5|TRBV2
CASSLAPGFQETQYF
TGTGCCAGCAGCTTAGCCCCGGGGTTCCAAGAGACCCAGTACTTC
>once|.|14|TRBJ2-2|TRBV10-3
CAIAGALAPGELFF
TGTGCCATCGCTGGCGCGCTTGCACCCGGGGAGCTGTTTTTT
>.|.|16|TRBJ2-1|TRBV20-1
CSARDVQSLLYNEQFF
TGCAGTGCTAGAGATGTGCAGTCCCTTCTGTACAATGAGCAGTTCTTC
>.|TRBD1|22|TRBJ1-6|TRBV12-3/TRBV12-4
CASSLRPPDRGVGSSYNSPLHF
TGTGCCAGCAGTTTACGGCCCCCCGACAGGGGCGTTGGGAGCTCCTATAATTCACCCCTCCACTTT
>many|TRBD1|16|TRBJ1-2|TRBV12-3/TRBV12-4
CASSSPRGRMNYGYTF
TGTGCCAGCAGTTCGCCCAGGGGGCGGATGAACTATGGCTACACCTTC
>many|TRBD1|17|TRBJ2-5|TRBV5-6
CASSYWGQGATAETQYF
TGTGCCAGCAGCTACTGGGGACAGGGGGCGACGGCGGAGACCCAGTACTTC
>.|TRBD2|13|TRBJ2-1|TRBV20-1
CSARLAGGQEQFF
TGCAGTGCTAGGTTAGCGGGAGGACAAGAGCAGTTCTTC
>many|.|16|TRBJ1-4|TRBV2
CASSEQGPWVNEKLFF
TGTGCCAGCAGTGAACAGGGGCCGTGGGTGAATGAAAAACTGTTTTTT
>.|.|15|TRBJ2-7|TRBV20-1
CSAPELRVPGDEQYF
TGCAGTGCTCCAGAGTTGAGGGTGCCTGGAGACGAGCAGTACTTC
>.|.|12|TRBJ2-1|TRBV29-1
CSVEDTGNEQFF
TGCAGCGTTGAAGATACGGGTAATGAGCAGTTCTTC
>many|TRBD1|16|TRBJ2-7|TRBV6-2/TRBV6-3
CASSYTSGTGGYEQYF
TGTGCCAGCAGTTACACCTCCGGGACAGGGGGTTACGAGCAGTACTTC
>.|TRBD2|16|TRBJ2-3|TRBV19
CASSSSAGVGTDTQCF
TGTGCCAGTAGTTCTTCGGCGGGGGTCGGCACAGATACGCAGTGTTTT
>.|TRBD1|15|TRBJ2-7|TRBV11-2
CASSLDRGLAYEQYF
TGTGCCAGCAGCTTAGACAGGGGGCTTGCCTACGAGCAGTACTTC
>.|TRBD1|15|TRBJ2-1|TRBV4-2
CASKGDRVRHNEQFF
TGTGCCAGCAAGGGAGACAGGGTGCGGCACAATGAGCAGTTCTTC
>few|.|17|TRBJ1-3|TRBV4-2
CASSQDLLMSSGNTIYF
TGTGCCAGCAGCCAAGATCTCTTAATGAGCTCTGGAAACACCATATATTTT
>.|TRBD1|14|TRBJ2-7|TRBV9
CASSVGTGVYEQYF
TGTGCCAGCAGCGTCGGGACAGGCGTCTACGAGCAGTACTTC
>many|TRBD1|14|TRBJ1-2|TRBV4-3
CASSQTQGQGEVTF
TGCGCCAGCAGCCAAACCCAAGGACAGGGGGAAGTTACCTTC
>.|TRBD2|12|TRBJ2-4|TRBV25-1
CARGGVKNIQYF
TGTGCCAGGGGGGGGGTAAAAAACATTCAGTACTTC
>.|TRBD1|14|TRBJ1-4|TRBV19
CASSREGQTKKLFF
TGTGCCAGTAGTCGGGAGGGACAGACTAAAAAACTGTTTTTT
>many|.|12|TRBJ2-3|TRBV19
CASRQSTDTQYF
TGTGCCAGTAGGCAATCCACAGATACGCAGTATTTT
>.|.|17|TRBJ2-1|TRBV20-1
CSAMSTTRGLNDNEQFF
TGCAGTGCTATGTCAACTACAAGGGGACTGAATGACAATGAGCAGTTCTTC
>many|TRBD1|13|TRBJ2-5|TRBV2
CASSPGGWETQYF
TGTGCCAGCAGCCCAGGGGGCTGGGAGACCCAGTACTTC
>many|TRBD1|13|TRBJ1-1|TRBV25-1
CASSGYRGTEAFF
TGTGCCAGCAGTGGGTACAGGGGTACTGAAGCTTTCTTT
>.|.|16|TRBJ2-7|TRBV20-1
CSARDRVRSPSYEQYF
TGCAGTGCTAGAGATCGGGTGAGATCCCCATCCTACGAGCAGTACTTC
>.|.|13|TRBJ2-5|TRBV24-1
CATSDNVGIPQYF
TGTGCCACCAGTGATAACGTCGGTATCCCCCAGTACTTC
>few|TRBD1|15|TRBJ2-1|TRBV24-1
CATSDGDRVSNEQFF
TGTGCCACCAGTGATGGGGACAGGGTATCCAATGAGCAGTTCTTC
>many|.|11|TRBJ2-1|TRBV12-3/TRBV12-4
CASIRVDEQFF
TGTGCCAGCATCAGGGTCGATGAGCAGTTCTTC
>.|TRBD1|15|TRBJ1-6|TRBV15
CATSRGTGWNSPLHF
TGTGCCACCAGCAGAGGGACAGGGTGGAATTCACCCCTCCACTTT
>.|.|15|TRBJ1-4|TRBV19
CASSPSTDSHEKLFF
TGTGCCAGTAGTCCCTCGACAGACTCCCATGAAAAACTGTTTTTT
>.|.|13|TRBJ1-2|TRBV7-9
CASSSQSGYGYTF
TGTGCCAGCAGCTCTCAATCAGGGTATGGCTACACCTTC